This T cell receptor beta chain was obtained from a study of blood T cells in healthy people across ages. Primers used in a second PCR of about 6 to 12 cycles were a sample-barcoded 5' primer and a J-beta primer mix. Each CDR3 protein is one row after TCRdb ran MiXCR on the 5' RACE reads. The table includes 1.5 million to 2 million distinct CDR3 sequences, 28% detected once. V lost 0 bases, J lost 13 bases, and 6 bases stayed unmatched. Germline V gene lookup returns CDR1 DFQATT and CDR2 SNEGSKA (reference sequence). This CDR3 spans 13 amino acids. Study-wide points: With donor CMV status unknown, expanded clonotype changes were possibly confounded. Observed TCR beta diversity showed a strong correlation with the percentage of naive T cells as measured by flow cytometry.

Turning to this clonotype: As yet, its antigen is unknown. Given a much more abundant clone one base away, this may be a read error.

Donors were systemically healthy Caucasian individuals from Russia aged roughly 6 to 95 years. A minimum of 7 million PBMCs was isolated per sample. The sequencing sample was made of blood. The genes are TRBV20-1 and TRBJ2-1; 10 bases are shared with TRBD2. The receptor was isolated from a woman aged 25 to 39 in good health. CDR3 DNA sequence: TGCAGTGCTAGAGATGGACTAGCGGAGACCCAGTTCTTC. Amino acid sequence: CSARDGLAETQFF.